This T cell receptor (beta chain) was identified in a study of blood T cell repertoires in COVID-19 (dated by TCRdb to 2020 to 2021). Concerning the study at large: Collaborator samples came from the United States, Italy and Spain and covered acute and convalescent phases of COVID-19. Where HLA class I and class II types were available, the types were taken from metadata supplied by the sample provider, not from assay-based typing. The dataset comprised deeply sampled blood TCRbeta repertoires from subjects exposed to, actively infected with, or recovered from COVID-19. The sample metadata nearly always contained a de-identified subject ID, COVID-19 status, age in years and sex. The repertoires were released in a freely available public database meant as a resource for research on the immune response to SARS-CoV-2. The samples were drawn from the first 160 participants of the ongoing ImmuneRACE study and from 1,254 subjects provided by 6 global collaborators. The material from the prospective study consisted of cDNA or gDNA derived from T cells, B-cell-depleted T cells, or PBMCs.

As to this clone: Its antigen is still unknown. Within one base of it there is no much larger clone, and no base qualities were kept.

Collaborating institutions collected whole blood in K2EDTA tubes following their own protocols. Collaborator samples were shipped for TCRbeta analysis as frozen whole blood, isolated PBMCs, or DNA extracted from either sample type. TCRbeta CDR3 regions were amplified from genomic DNA by means of the immunoSEQ Assay, a bias-controlled multiplex PCR. In the source study's methods: Nucleated cell counts per sample were estimated from amplification of reference gene primers within the assay. Sequence reads were collapsed and filtered to measure the absolute abundance of every unique TCRbeta CDR3 rearrangement. Productive Simpson clonality was computed per sample as the square root of Simpson's diversity index over productive rearrangements. Entries here come from immuneACCESS through TCRdb and include only in-frame sequences with V and J called. Some clones fail to appear in such tables; in the studies checked, an unresolved V gene covers under half of the shortfall, and the cause of the remainder is unknown. V, J and clone size were drawn from that table, and D and trimming were deduced from the DNA. This sample lists under 150,000 clones; approximately 81% were detected once. The ten most abundant clones make up about 39% of the sample.

What the study reported, not specific to this receptor: How much clinical and demographic metadata was included differed by source and by participant, and the metadata was provided uncurated.

The origin of this receptor is a human donor in a cohort sampled during active COVID-19. Sequencing was done on a sample of peripheral blood.

The sequenced DNA is TGTGCCAGCAGCTTAAGCCAGGGTCGAACCGGGGAGCTGTTTTTT. Its translation reads: CASSLSQGRTGELFF. The rearranged segments are TRBV11-2 and TRBJ2-2, with a tentative D gene TRBD1 over 5 matching bases. The germline V gene provides CDR1 SGHAT and CDR2 FQNNGV. Counted from cysteine to phenylalanine, this CDR3 has 15 amino acids. Only the CDR3 region is kept as DNA, spanning 45 bases read in frame from base 1. Relative to germline, V is 2 bases shorter and J is 5 bases shorter, with 12 bases between their ends.